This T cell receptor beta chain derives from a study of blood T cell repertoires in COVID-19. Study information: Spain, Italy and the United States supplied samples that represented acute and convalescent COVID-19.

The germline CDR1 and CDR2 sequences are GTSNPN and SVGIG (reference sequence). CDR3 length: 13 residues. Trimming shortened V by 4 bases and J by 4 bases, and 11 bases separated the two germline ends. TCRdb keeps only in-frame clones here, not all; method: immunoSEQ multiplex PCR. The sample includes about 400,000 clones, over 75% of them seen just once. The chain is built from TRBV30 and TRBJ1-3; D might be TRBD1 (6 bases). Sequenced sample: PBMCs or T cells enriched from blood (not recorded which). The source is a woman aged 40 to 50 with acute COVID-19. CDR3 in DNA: TGTGCCTGGAAACAGGGAACCGGAAACACCATATATTTT. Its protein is CAWKQGTGNTIYF. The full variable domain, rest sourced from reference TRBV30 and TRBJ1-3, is SQTIHQWPATLVQPVGSPLSLECTVEGTSNPNLYWYRQAAGRGLQLLFYSVGIGQISSEVPQNLSASRPQDRQFILSSKKLLLSDSGFYLCAWKQGTGNTIYFGEGSWLTVV.